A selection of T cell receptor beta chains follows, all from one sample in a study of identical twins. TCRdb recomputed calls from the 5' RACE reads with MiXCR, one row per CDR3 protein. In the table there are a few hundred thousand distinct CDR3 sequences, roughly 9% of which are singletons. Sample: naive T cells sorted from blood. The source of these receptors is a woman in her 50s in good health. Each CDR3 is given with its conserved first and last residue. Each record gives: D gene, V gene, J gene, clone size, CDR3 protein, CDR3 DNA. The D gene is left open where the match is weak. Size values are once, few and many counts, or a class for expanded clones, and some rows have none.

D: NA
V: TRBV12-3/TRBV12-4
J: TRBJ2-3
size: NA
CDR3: CASSPPGRGTDTQYF
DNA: TGTGCCAGCAGTCCCCCCGGCCGTGGAACAGATACGCAGTATTTT

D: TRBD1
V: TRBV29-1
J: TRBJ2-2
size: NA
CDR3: CGMGQATGELFF
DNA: TGCGGGATGGGACAGGCGACCGGGGAGCTGTTTTTT

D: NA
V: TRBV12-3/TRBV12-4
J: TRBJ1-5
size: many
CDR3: CASSLFGQPQHF
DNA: TGTGCCAGCAGTTTATTTGGCCAGCCCCAGCATTTT

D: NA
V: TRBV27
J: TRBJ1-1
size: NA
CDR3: CASSLSPRSGTEAFF
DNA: TGTGCCAGCAGTTTATCCCCTAGATCGGGAACTGAAGCTTTCTTT

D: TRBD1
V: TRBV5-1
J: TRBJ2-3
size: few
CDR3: CASSITGVVGDTQYF
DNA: TGCGCCAGCAGCATTACAGGGGTAGTTGGAGATACGCAGTATTTT

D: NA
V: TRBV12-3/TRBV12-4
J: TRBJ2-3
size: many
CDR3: CASSLSGNTQYF
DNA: TGTGCCAGCAGTTTAAGTGGAAATACGCAGTATTTT

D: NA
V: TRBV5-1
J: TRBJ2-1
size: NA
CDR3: CASSLARINSNEQFF
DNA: TGCGCCAGCAGCTTGGCCAGGATAAACTCCAATGAGCAGTTCTTC

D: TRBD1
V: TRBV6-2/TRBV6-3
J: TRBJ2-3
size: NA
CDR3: CASGDRFTDTQYF
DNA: TGTGCCAGCGGGGACAGGTTCACAGATACGCAGTATTTT

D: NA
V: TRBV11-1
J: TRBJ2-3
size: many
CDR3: CASSLAGRGTDTQYF
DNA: TGTGCCAGCAGCTTAGCCGGAAGAGGAACAGATACGCAGTATTTT

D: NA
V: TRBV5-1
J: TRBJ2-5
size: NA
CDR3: CASSFLGALQETQYF
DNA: TGCGCCAGCAGCTTCCTGGGGGCGTTGCAAGAGACCCAGTACTTC

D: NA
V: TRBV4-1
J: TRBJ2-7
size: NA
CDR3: CASSQADGTYEQYF
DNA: TGCGCCAGCAGCCAAGCGGACGGAACCTACGAGCAGTACTTC

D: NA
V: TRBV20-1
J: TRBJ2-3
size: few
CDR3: CSARGVRGTSTDTQYF
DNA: TGCAGTGCTAGAGGAGTACGGGGCACTAGCACAGATACGCAGTATTTT

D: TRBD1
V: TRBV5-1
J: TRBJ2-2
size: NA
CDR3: CASSFGQGAAGELFF
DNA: TGCGCCAGCAGCTTTGGACAGGGGGCGGCCGGGGAGCTGTTTTTT

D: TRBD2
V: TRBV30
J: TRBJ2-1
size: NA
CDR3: CAWRTSDHSSYNEQFF
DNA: TGTGCCTGGAGGACTAGCGACCATAGCTCCTACAATGAGCAGTTCTTC

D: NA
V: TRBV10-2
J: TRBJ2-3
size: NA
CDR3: CASIDVDTQYF
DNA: TGCGCCAGCATTGACGTGGATACGCAGTATTTT

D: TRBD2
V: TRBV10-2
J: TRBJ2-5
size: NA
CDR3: CASGRTSKETQYF
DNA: TGCGCCAGCGGTCGGACTAGCAAAGAGACCCAGTACTTC

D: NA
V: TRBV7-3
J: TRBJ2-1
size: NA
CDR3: CASSSRTLPSSYNEQFF
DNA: TGTGCCAGCAGCTCCAGGACACTTCCTTCCTCCTACAATGAGCAGTTCTTC

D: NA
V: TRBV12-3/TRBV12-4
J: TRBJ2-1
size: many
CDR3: CASSPSEGNEQFF
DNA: TGTGCCAGCAGTCCCTCGGAGGGCAATGAGCAGTTCTTC

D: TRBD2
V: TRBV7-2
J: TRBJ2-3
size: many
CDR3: CASSLMAGGGDTQYF
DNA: TGTGCCAGCAGCTTAATGGCGGGAGGCGGGGATACGCAGTATTTT

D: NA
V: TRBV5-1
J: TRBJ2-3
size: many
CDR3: CASSLQRAGDTQYF
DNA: TGCGCCAGCAGCTTGCAGAGGGCCGGGGATACGCAGTATTTT